Listed below are T cell receptor beta chains from one sample, sequenced in a study of blood T cell repertoires in COVID-19. Libraries were prepared by immunoSEQ multiplex PCR; TCRdb keeps only in-frame clonotypes and omits some of them. The repertoire consists of roughly 65,000 clones, with 75% to 85% occurring once and the leading ten covering over 45%. The sample taken for sequencing was peripheral blood. Receptors originate from a human donor in a cohort sampled during active COVID-19. The CDR3 runs from the conserved cysteine through the conserved F or W. The D gene is left open where the match is weak. Part of the rows lack a size; the others show once, few, many or a class for expanded clones.

clone_size: .; j_call: TRBJ1-5; v_call: TRBV7-2; d_call: .; cdr3_aa: CASSLAQSNQPQHF; cdr3_nt: TGTGCCAGCAGCTTAGCACAGAGCAATCAGCCCCAGCATTTT
clone_size: .; j_call: TRBJ1-1; v_call: TRBV29-1; d_call: TRBD1; cdr3_aa: CSGGWDRGKGITEAFF; cdr3_nt: TGCAGCGGCGGATGGGACAGGGGGAAAGGAATCACTGAAGCTTTCTTT
clone_size: .; j_call: TRBJ2-1; v_call: TRBV7-2; d_call: .; cdr3_aa: CASSLGHSTNEQFF; cdr3_nt: TGTGCCAGCAGCTTAGGACACTCGACAAATGAGCAGTTCTTC
clone_size: few; j_call: TRBJ2-7; v_call: TRBV9; d_call: .; cdr3_aa: CASSLGGQPYEQYF; cdr3_nt: TGTGCCAGCAGCCTGGGCGGACAGCCCTACGAGCAGTACTTC
clone_size: once; j_call: TRBJ1-1; v_call: TRBV28; d_call: .; cdr3_aa: CASSLPRDTEAFF; cdr3_nt: TGTGCCAGCAGTTTACCCAGGGACACTGAAGCTTTCTTT
clone_size: .; j_call: TRBJ2-7; v_call: TRBV7-9; d_call: TRBD1; cdr3_aa: CASSLVPGTGAYEQYF; cdr3_nt: TGTGCCAGCAGCTTAGTCCCCGGGACAGGGGCCTACGAGCAGTACTTC
clone_size: .; j_call: TRBJ2-7; v_call: TRBV5-1; d_call: TRBD2; cdr3_aa: CASSLAAGGPREQYF; cdr3_nt: TGCGCCAGCAGCTTGGCGGCGGGGGGGCCTCGAGAGCAGTACTTC
clone_size: .; j_call: TRBJ2-3; v_call: TRBV19; d_call: TRBD1; cdr3_aa: CASSMPTLQGNTQYF; cdr3_nt: TGTGCCAGTAGTATGCCTACTTTACAGGGGAATACGCAGTATTTT
clone_size: few; j_call: TRBJ1-4; v_call: TRBV2; d_call: TRBD1; cdr3_aa: CASSPGTGIEKLFF; cdr3_nt: TGTGCCAGCAGTCCCGGGACAGGGATTGAAAAACTGTTTTTT
clone_size: .; j_call: TRBJ2-7; v_call: TRBV5-1; d_call: TRBD1; cdr3_aa: CASSDRTGRSYEQYF; cdr3_nt: TGCGCCAGCAGCGATAGGACAGGACGCTCCTACGAGCAGTACTTC
clone_size: .; j_call: TRBJ2-7; v_call: TRBV2; d_call: .; cdr3_aa: CASSEGTSLEQYF; cdr3_nt: TGTGCCAGCAGTGAAGGGACTTCCCTCGAGCAGTACTTC
clone_size: .; j_call: TRBJ2-7; v_call: TRBV4-2; d_call: TRBD2; cdr3_aa: CASSLKTTSGRGSSYEQYF; cdr3_nt: TGTGCCAGCAGCCTCAAGACGACTAGCGGGAGGGGGTCCTCCTACGAGCAGTACTTC
clone_size: .; j_call: TRBJ1-4; v_call: TRBV6-1; d_call: .; cdr3_aa: CASSDQNAGQKLFF; cdr3_nt: TGTGCCAGCAGTGATCAAAATGCGGGCCAAAAACTGTTTTTT
clone_size: .; j_call: TRBJ2-2; v_call: TRBV7-6; d_call: .; cdr3_aa: CASSIGGGGELFF; cdr3_nt: TGTGCCAGCAGCATCGGGGGAGGCGGGGAGCTGTTTTTT
clone_size: .; j_call: TRBJ2-1; v_call: TRBV18; d_call: TRBD1; cdr3_aa: CASSLGQGTYNEQFF; cdr3_nt: TGTGCCAGCTCACTCGGACAGGGAACTTACAATGAGCAGTTCTTC
clone_size: .; j_call: TRBJ1-1; v_call: TRBV6-5; d_call: .; cdr3_aa: CASSYDRRFGNTEAFF; cdr3_nt: TGTGCCAGCAGTTATGACAGACGCTTTGGGAACACTGAAGCTTTCTTT
clone_size: .; j_call: TRBJ2-6; v_call: TRBV15; d_call: TRBD2; cdr3_aa: CATSTPFGGTSGASSGANVLTF; cdr3_nt: TGTGCCACCAGCACCCCTTTCGGGGGGACTAGCGGGGCCAGCTCTGGGGCCAACGTCCTGACTTTC
clone_size: .; j_call: TRBJ2-1; v_call: TRBV11-2; d_call: .; cdr3_aa: CASSSRTMINEQFF; cdr3_nt: TGTGCCAGCAGCTCTCGGACAATGATAAATGAGCAGTTCTTC
clone_size: few; j_call: TRBJ1-4; v_call: TRBV2; d_call: .; cdr3_aa: CASLPAGTRGTNEKLFF; cdr3_nt: TGTGCCAGCCTCCCTGCGGGCACCCGGGGAACTAATGAAAAACTGTTTTTT
clone_size: .; j_call: TRBJ1-1; v_call: TRBV19; d_call: .; cdr3_aa: CASSIVAGNTEAFF; cdr3_nt: TGTGCCAGTAGTATTGTGGCAGGGAACACTGAAGCTTTCTTT
clone_size: .; j_call: TRBJ1-3; v_call: TRBV3-1/TRBV3-2; d_call: .; cdr3_aa: CASSQLSQGTGNTIYF; cdr3_nt: TGTGCCAGCAGCCAATTAAGCCAGGGGACTGGAAACACCATATATTTT
clone_size: .; j_call: TRBJ1-6; v_call: TRBV27; d_call: .; cdr3_aa: CASSFVGSPLHF; cdr3_nt: TGTGCCAGCAGTTTCGTCGGTTCACCCCTCCACTTT
clone_size: .; j_call: TRBJ1-6; v_call: TRBV2; d_call: TRBD1; cdr3_aa: CASSGLSGGSPLHF; cdr3_nt: TGTGCCAGCAGTGGCCTTTCAGGGGGCTCACCCCTCCACTTT
clone_size: .; j_call: TRBJ1-6; v_call: TRBV25-1; d_call: .; cdr3_aa: CASSERGLISPLHF; cdr3_nt: TGTGCCAGCAGTGAAAGGGGCCTGATATCACCCCTCCACTTT
clone_size: few; j_call: TRBJ2-1; v_call: TRBV29-1; d_call: TRBD1; cdr3_aa: CSVRARSGGRNPHHEQFF; cdr3_nt: TGCAGCGTCAGGGCTAGGTCAGGGGGCCGGAACCCCCACCATGAGCAGTTCTTC
clone_size: many; j_call: TRBJ2-7; v_call: TRBV5-1; d_call: .; cdr3_aa: CASSLGLEQGYEQYF; cdr3_nt: TGCGCCAGCAGCCTGGGGTTGGAACAGGGATACGAGCAGTACTTC
clone_size: .; j_call: TRBJ2-5; v_call: TRBV14; d_call: .; cdr3_aa: CASSQVHRAEGETQYF; cdr3_nt: TGTGCCAGCAGCCAAGTCCACAGGGCCGAGGGGGAGACCCAGTACTTC
clone_size: .; j_call: TRBJ2-5; v_call: TRBV11-2; d_call: TRBD1; cdr3_aa: CASSLQDRVETQYF; cdr3_nt: TGTGCCAGCAGCCTCCAGGACAGGGTGGAGACCCAGTACTTC
clone_size: once; j_call: TRBJ2-2; v_call: TRBV11-3; d_call: TRBD1; cdr3_aa: CASSFNPGQLLFGTGELFF; cdr3_nt: TGTGCCAGCAGCTTCAACCCGGGACAGTTGCTTTTTGGGACCGGGGAGCTGTTTTTT
clone_size: .; j_call: TRBJ2-3; v_call: TRBV5-1; d_call: TRBD2; cdr3_aa: CASSPGLAGGRSPTDTQYF; cdr3_nt: TGCGCCAGCAGCCCGGGACTAGCGGGGGGCCGATCGCCCACAGATACGCAGTATTTT
clone_size: .; j_call: TRBJ2-7; v_call: TRBV7-8; d_call: .; cdr3_aa: CASTQNYEQYF; cdr3_nt: TGTGCCAGCACCCAGAACTACGAGCAGTACTTC
clone_size: few; j_call: TRBJ1-5; v_call: TRBV19; d_call: TRBD1; cdr3_aa: CASSKTGHNQPQHF; cdr3_nt: TGTGCCAGTAGCAAGACAGGGCACAATCAGCCCCAGCATTTT